This is a list of T cell receptor beta chains from one sample in a study of type 1 and type 2 diabetes patients. TCRdb analysed the multiplex PCR reads with MiXCR anew, one entry per CDR3 protein. The sample lists about 270,000 distinct CDR3 sequences, roughly 48% occurring once. Sequencing was carried out using peripheral blood mononuclear cells (PBMCs). These receptors came from a man between 18 and 29 years old with type 2 diabetes. Both conserved end residues are part of each CDR3. The order of the fields is J gene, clone size, V gene, D gene, CDR3 protein, CDR3 DNA. A D gene is named only where the DNA matches it firmly. Part of the rows lack a size; the others show once, few, many or a class for expanded clones.

TRBJ2-3 many TRBV24-1 - CATSDRRGRADTQYF TGTGCCACCAGTGACCGTCGGGGCAGGGCAGATACGCAGTATTTT
TRBJ2-6 - TRBV9 TRBD2 CASSAGTSVYSGANVLTF TGTGCCAGCAGCGCCGGGACTAGCGTCTACTCTGGGGCCAACGTCCTGACTTTC
TRBJ2-5 few TRBV12-3/TRBV12-4 - CASSTETQYF TGTGCCAGCAGCACAGAGACCCAGTACTTC
TRBJ2-5 few TRBV6-5 TRBD2 CASSLAGGRAQYF TGTGCCAGCAGTTTAGCGGGGGGGCGGGCCCAGTACTTC
TRBJ1-6 few TRBV9 - CASSVETGVNSPLHF TGTGCCAGCAGCGTAGAGACAGGAGTTAATTCACCCCTCCACTTT
TRBJ1-6 - TRBV2 - CASSEGVSNSPLHF TGTGCCAGCAGTGAGGGGGTTTCTAATTCACCCCTCCACTTT
TRBJ2-5 - TRBV30 - CAWKGRATRETQYF TGTGCCTGGAAGGGCAGGGCCACACGAGAGACCCAGTACTTC
TRBJ2-7 many TRBV2 - CASRPSGHEQYF TGTGCCAGCCGTCCAAGTGGGCACGAGCAGTACTTC
TRBJ1-1 few TRBV6-6 TRBD1 CASSESKGQGEAFF TGCGCCAGCAGTGAGTCGAAGGGACAGGGTGAAGCTTTCTTT
TRBJ1-1 - TRBV5-1 - CASSLGAADTEAFF TGCGCCAGCAGCTTGGGAGCGGCAGACACTGAAGCTTTCTTT
TRBJ1-2 - TRBV7-6 - CASSRNTRTNYGYTF TGTGCCAGCAGCCGCAACACCCGGACTAACTATGGCTACACCTTC
TRBJ2-1 - TRBV28 - CASSYGEQFF TGTGCCAGCTCGTACGGTGAGCAGTTCTTC
TRBJ1-6 - TRBV2 - CASSAGGSSYNSPLHF TGTGCCAGCAGCGCCGGGGGGAGCTCCTATAATTCACCCCTCCACTTT
TRBJ2-5 - TRBV5-1 - CASSLADKGETQYF TGCGCCAGCAGCTTGGCCGACAAAGGGGAGACCCAGTACTTC
TRBJ2-7 - TRBV13 TRBD2 CASSERTSGTYEQYF TGTGCCAGCAGCGAACGGACTAGCGGTACCTACGAGCAGTACTTC
TRBJ1-3 few TRBV4-3 - CASSQDGSGSGNTIYF TGCGCCAGCAGCCAAGACGGGTCGGGCTCTGGAAACACCATATATTTT
TRBJ1-2 - TRBV7-2 - CASSPSLNYGYTF TGTGCCAGCAGCCCATCCCTTAACTATGGCTACACCTTC
TRBJ2-7 - TRBV27 TRBD1 CASSLSSQGAYEQYF TGTGCCAGCAGTTTATCGTCACAGGGGGCCTACGAGCAGTACTTC
TRBJ1-2 - TRBV12-5 - CASGLVPTNYGYTF TGTGCTAGTGGTTTGGTACCAACCAACTATGGCTACACCTTC
TRBJ2-5 - TRBV27 TRBD1 CAISPGQGTQETQYF TGTGCCATCAGTCCGGGACAGGGGACTCAAGAGACCCAGTACTTC
TRBJ2-7 - TRBV20-1 TRBD2 CSARDLAGGPYEQYF TGCAGTGCTAGAGATCTAGCGGGAGGACCCTACGAGCAGTACTTC
TRBJ1-2 - TRBV20-1 - CSARVGGRVGGYTF TGCAGTGCTAGAGTAGGGGGAAGGGTGGGTGGCTACACCTTC